This T cell receptor (beta chain) was retrieved from a study of T cell changes during pregnancy in multiple sclerosis. Libraries were prepared by immunoSEQ multiplex PCR; TCRdb keeps only in-frame clonotypes and omits some of them. The repertoire holds some 40,000 clones, with approximately 94% as singletons. Per germline, CDR1 DFQATT and CDR2 SNEGSKA (reference sequence). Between the trimmed V and J ends, which lost 2 bases and 4 bases, there was a span of 5 bases. The CDR3 sequence is 11 residues long. This material consisted of CD4+ T cells from peripheral blood mononuclear cells, taken in the second trimester of pregnancy. The source is a female donor with multiple sclerosis, enrolled in a pregnancy study. The V call is TRBV20-1, the J call TRBJ1-1; no clear D gene. CDR3 coding DNA: TGCAGTGCTAGATTTCGCACTGAAGCTTTCTTT. Translation gives CSARFRTEAFF.